A single sample gave rise to the 7 T cell receptor beta chains below, sequenced in a study of tumour-infiltrating T cells in Burkitt lymphoma. The protocol was immunoSEQ multiplex PCR, while the TCRdb copy is restricted to in-frame clones and leaves out a portion. The table lists 15,000 to 20,000 clones, about 80% of them singletons. The sequenced sample consisted of tumor tissue. Receptor source: a human donor with diffuse large B-cell lymphoma.

V and J are TRBV5-8 and TRBJ2-7; weak D call: TRBD1 (6 bases). Deletions cut 0 bases from V and 2 bases from J, with 12 bases between. Germline assignment: CDR1 SGHTS and CDR2 YDEGEE. This CDR3 region has 15 residues. The CDR3 reads CASSLDVGGAYEQYF. DNA of the CDR3: TGTGCCAGCAGCTTGGATGTAGGGGGAGCCTACGAGCAGTACTTC.

This clone was counted only a few times. The chain combines TRBV2 with TRBJ1-1; tentative D call: TRBD1 (5 bases). The V and J ends lost 4 bases and 5 bases respectively, with 14 bases between them. In germline, CDR1 is SNHLY, CDR2 FYNNEI. This CDR3 contains 14 residues. The CDR3 bases are TGTGCCAGCAGTGCCGATTCAGGGCTAACTGAAGCTTTCTTT. It is translated as CASSADSGLTEAFF.

The CDR3 DNA follows: TGTGCTAGTGGCACTGATGCGAGCTCCTACAATGAGCAGTTCTTC. This translates into CASGTDASSYNEQFF. The V gene is TRBV12-5, the J gene TRBJ2-1; D gene ambiguous. V was trimmed by 6 bases and J by 0 bases, leaving 12 bases between them. CDR1 LGHNT and CDR2 FRNRAP come from the germline V gene. The CDR3 has 15 amino acids. Combining the CDR3 with reference TRBV12-5 and TRBJ2-1 gives the whole variable domain DARVTQTPRHKVTEMGQEVTMRCQPILGHNTVFWYRQTMMQGLELLAYFRNRAPLDDSGMPKDRFSAEMPDATLATLKIQPSEPRDSAVYFCASGTDASSYNEQFFGPGTRLTVL.

J is TRBJ1-2 and V is TRBV29-1; TRBD1 agrees at 9 bases. With V trimmed by 5 bases and J by 7 bases, 11 bases remained unmatched. Germline V gene data show CDR1 as SQVTM and CDR2 as ANQGSEA. This CDR3 is 14 amino acids long. The CDR3 DNA follows: TGCAGCGTTCAAGGGACAGGGCAATCCTCTGGCTACACCTTC. It translates to CSVQGTGQSSGYTF.

The CDR3: CASSNWAGGYNEQFF. DNA for the CDR3: TGTGCCAGTAGTAATTGGGCGGGGGGATACAATGAGCAGTTCTTC. V gene TRBV19 combines with J gene TRBJ2-1; 8 bases are shared with TRBD2. Germline V lookup: CDR1 LNHDA, CDR2 SQIVND (reference sequence). The V gene end was trimmed by 4 bases and the J gene end by 4 bases; junction bases not matched to a gene: 6. This CDR3 comprises 15 residues. The full variable domain, its missing parts supplied by reference TRBV19 and TRBJ2-1, is DGGITQSPKYLFRKEGQNVTLSCEQNLNHDAMYWYRQDPGQGLRLIYYSQIVNDFQKGDIAEGYSVSREKKESFPLTVTSAQKNPTAFYLCASSNWAGGYNEQFFGPGTRLTVL.

The V and J genes are TRBV4-3 and TRBJ2-7; D is ambiguous. The CDR3 spans 14 residues. V lost 0 bases and J lost 3, with 9 bases in between. The germline CDR1 and CDR2 sequences are LGHNA and YSLEER. CDR3 amino acids: CASSQDVGNYEQYF. The CDR3 DNA is TGCGCCAGCAGCCAAGATGTGGGGAACTACGAGCAGTACTTC.

The rearrangement joins TRBV9 to TRBJ1-1; D might be TRBD1 (6 bases). Trimming took 4 bases from V and 0 from J, leaving 13 bases between them. This CDR3 region has 15 residues. Germline V gene lookup returns CDR1 SGDLS and CDR2 YYNGEE. The CDR3 reads CASSSGDTLNTEAFF. CDR3 nucleotides: TGTGCCAGCAGCTCCGGGGACACCTTGAACACTGAAGCTTTCTTT.